A selection of T cell receptor beta chains follows, all from one sample in a study of blood T cell repertoires in COVID-19. Libraries were prepared by immunoSEQ multiplex PCR; TCRdb keeps only in-frame clonotypes and omits some of them. The sample yields roughly 100,000 clones, roughly 90% seen once. The specimen sequenced was peripheral blood. The receptors originated from an elderly woman in a cohort sampled during active COVID-19. Each CDR3 is given with its conserved first and last residue. The order of the fields is J gene, clone size, V gene, D gene, CDR3 protein, CDR3 DNA. D genes are given only for firm matches. Size values are once, few and many counts, or a class for expanded clones, and some rows have none.

J: TRBJ2-3; size: .; V: TRBV5-1; D: TRBD2; CDR3: CASSLGGGPDTDTQYF; DNA: TGCGCCAGCAGCTTGGGCGGGGGGCCCGACACAGATACGCAGTATTTT
J: TRBJ1-5; size: .; V: TRBV6-5; D: .; CDR3: CASTAASGGNQPQHF; DNA: TGTGCCAGCACGGCCGCTTCAGGGGGCAATCAGCCCCAGCATTTT
J: TRBJ2-1; size: few; V: TRBV7-9; D: TRBD1; CDR3: CASSLRTGGNNEQFF; DNA: TGTGCCAGCAGCTTAAGGACAGGGGGCAACAATGAGCAGTTCTTC
J: TRBJ2-7; size: once; V: TRBV18; D: .; CDR3: CASSPLGGLSYEQYF; DNA: TGTGCCAGCTCCCCCCTCGGGGGGCTATCCTACGAGCAGTACTTC
J: TRBJ2-3; size: .; V: TRBV9; D: .; CDR3: CASSVEELVTDTQYF; DNA: TGTGCCAGCAGCGTAGAAGAACTGGTCACAGATACGCAGTATTTT
J: TRBJ2-3; size: .; V: TRBV19; D: TRBD2; CDR3: CASSPFSGGSTDTQYF; DNA: TGTGCCAGTAGTCCCTTTAGCGGGGGGAGCACAGATACGCAGTATTTT
J: TRBJ2-7; size: .; V: TRBV5-1; D: TRBD2; CDR3: CASSLGTTSAEQYF; DNA: TGCGCCAGCAGCCTAGGGACTACCTCCGCCGAGCAGTACTTC
J: TRBJ1-2; size: .; V: TRBV24-1; D: .; CDR3: CATSEGAFYGYTF; DNA: TGTGCCACCAGTGAGGGGGCATTTTATGGCTACACCTTC
J: TRBJ1-2; size: .; V: TRBV7-9; D: .; CDR3: CASSARVGNGYTF; DNA: TGTGCCAGCAGCGCCCGGGTTGGAAATGGCTACACCTTC
J: TRBJ2-1; size: .; V: TRBV11-2; D: TRBD1; CDR3: CASSVRRDRLYNEQFF; DNA: TGTGCCAGCAGCGTTCGACGGGACAGACTCTACAATGAGCAGTTCTTC
J: TRBJ1-2; size: .; V: TRBV28; D: .; CDR3: CASRRPHYGYTF; DNA: TGTGCCAGCAGGAGGCCCCACTATGGCTACACCTTC
J: TRBJ2-7; size: once; V: TRBV6-6; D: TRBD1; CDR3: CAVIDRDSYEQYF; DNA: TGTGCCGTAATTGACAGGGACTCCTACGAGCAGTACTTC
J: TRBJ2-3; size: .; V: TRBV2; D: TRBD2; CDR3: CASSVSGGMTDTQYF; DNA: TGTGCCAGCAGTGTCAGCGGGGGGATGACAGATACGCAGTATTTT
J: TRBJ1-1; size: .; V: TRBV5-1; D: TRBD1; CDR3: CASSEGTGGGRNTEAFF; DNA: TGCGCCAGCAGTGAGGGGACAGGGGGCGGCAGGAACACTGAAGCTTTCTTT
J: TRBJ2-7; size: .; V: TRBV7-9; D: .; CDR3: CASSERESHTKVYEQYF; DNA: TGTGCCAGCAGCGAACGGGAGTCTCATACGAAAGTCTACGAGCAGTACTTC
J: TRBJ2-2; size: .; V: TRBV6-5; D: TRBD2; CDR3: CASSTGGANTGELFF; DNA: TGTGCCAGCAGCACGGGAGGGGCGAACACCGGGGAGCTGTTTTTT